A selection of T cell receptor beta chains follows, all from one sample in a study of blood T cells in healthy people across ages. TCRdb passed the 5' RACE reads through MiXCR, listing each CDR3 protein once. The top ten clones hold approximately 7.9% of a sample with 1.5 million or so distinct CDR3 sequences, about 43% of them seen once. The sequencing sample was made of blood. Source of these receptors: a woman younger than 30 in good health. CDR3s include the opening cysteine and the closing phenylalanine or tryptophan. Fields, in order: CDR3 DNA, CDR3 protein, J gene, clone size, V gene, D gene. D genes are given only for firm matches. Not every row has a clone size; where given, it reads once, few, many or a size class.

cdr3_nt: TGTGCCAGCAACTTCGGGGTCGGCTACAATGAGCAGTTCTTC
cdr3_aa: CASNFGVGYNEQFF
j_call: TRBJ2-1
clone_size: NA
v_call: TRBV12-3/TRBV12-4
d_call: NA

cdr3_nt: TGCAGTGCTAGGTCCGGGACTAGCGGCGGGAATGAGCAGTTCTTC
cdr3_aa: CSARSGTSGGNEQFF
j_call: TRBJ2-1
clone_size: few
v_call: TRBV20-1
d_call: TRBD2

cdr3_nt: TGTGCCAGCAGTGAAGCCGGGACACCTAACAATGAGCAGTTCTTC
cdr3_aa: CASSEAGTPNNEQFF
j_call: TRBJ2-1
clone_size: NA
v_call: TRBV6-1
d_call: NA

cdr3_nt: TGTGCCAGCAGCTTTCTTTTTGGGACAGGGGGTTACAATGAGCAGTTCTTC
cdr3_aa: CASSFLFGTGGYNEQFF
j_call: TRBJ2-1
clone_size: NA
v_call: TRBV11-2
d_call: TRBD1

cdr3_nt: TGCAGTGCTAACCAGGGATTAGGCTACACCTTC
cdr3_aa: CSANQGLGYTF
j_call: TRBJ1-2
clone_size: few
v_call: TRBV20-1
d_call: NA

cdr3_nt: TGCAGTGCTAGAGCCGACGGGCTTAGCACAGATACGCAGTATTTT
cdr3_aa: CSARADGLSTDTQYF
j_call: TRBJ2-3
clone_size: NA
v_call: TRBV20-1
d_call: NA

cdr3_nt: TGTGCTAGTGTAAGTGGGACTACCAACAATGAGCAGTTCTTC
cdr3_aa: CASVSGTTNNEQFF
j_call: TRBJ2-1
clone_size: few
v_call: TRBV12-5
d_call: TRBD2

cdr3_nt: TGCAGTGCTTCCTCGGCCAGCTCCTACAATGAGCAGTTCTTC
cdr3_aa: CSASSASSYNEQFF
j_call: TRBJ2-1
clone_size: NA
v_call: TRBV20-1
d_call: NA

cdr3_nt: TGTGCCAGCAGTTTAGCCAGGGGTAGGGAGACCCAGTACTTC
cdr3_aa: CASSLARGRETQYF
j_call: TRBJ2-5
clone_size: many
v_call: TRBV27
d_call: NA

cdr3_nt: TGTGCCAGCAGCTTATCCTCGACTCAGCCCCAGCATTTT
cdr3_aa: CASSLSSTQPQHF
j_call: TRBJ1-5
clone_size: few
v_call: TRBV7-2
d_call: NA

cdr3_nt: TGCAGCGCCGCGAGACAGGGGCCCTACGAGCAGTACTTC
cdr3_aa: CSAARQGPYEQYF
j_call: TRBJ2-7
clone_size: few
v_call: TRBV29-1
d_call: TRBD1

cdr3_nt: TGTGCCATCAGTGAACGGGAGGACGCCGGGGAGCTGTTTTTT
cdr3_aa: CAISEREDAGELFF
j_call: TRBJ2-2
clone_size: NA
v_call: TRBV10-3
d_call: TRBD2

cdr3_nt: TGTGCCACCAGAGCCAAGGAACAGGGGGCAATTGGTGAAAAACTGTTTTTT
cdr3_aa: CATRAKEQGAIGEKLFF
j_call: TRBJ1-4
clone_size: once
v_call: TRBV15
d_call: TRBD1

cdr3_nt: TGTGCCACCAGCAGCCCCCCCGGACAGGGGCGACCGATCAATCAGCCCCAGCATTTT
cdr3_aa: CATSSPPGQGRPINQPQHF
j_call: TRBJ1-5
clone_size: NA
v_call: TRBV15
d_call: TRBD1

cdr3_nt: TGTGCCAGCAGTTACCCCGGGACTAGCGGGGGGCAGTATTTT
cdr3_aa: CASSYPGTSGGQYF
j_call: TRBJ2-3
clone_size: NA
v_call: TRBV6-5
d_call: TRBD2

cdr3_nt: TGTGCCAGCAGCCAAGCAGGGGTGCGCTACAATGAGCAGTTCTTC
cdr3_aa: CASSQAGVRYNEQFF
j_call: TRBJ2-1
clone_size: NA
v_call: TRBV3-1
d_call: NA

cdr3_nt: TGCAGCGTTGAAGAGAGCGCCGGGGAGCTGTTTTTT
cdr3_aa: CSVEESAGELFF
j_call: TRBJ2-2
clone_size: NA
v_call: TRBV29-1
d_call: NA

cdr3_nt: TGTGCCAGCCGAAAGGAGGGGGGTCAACAGTACTTC
cdr3_aa: CASRKEGGQQYF
j_call: TRBJ2-5
clone_size: few
v_call: TRBV9
d_call: NA

cdr3_nt: TGTGCCAGTCGGAGAGAGGGCAATGAGCAGTTCTTC
cdr3_aa: CASRREGNEQFF
j_call: TRBJ2-1
clone_size: few
v_call: TRBV6-1
d_call: NA

cdr3_nt: TGCAGTGCTAGAGATGGGGGACAGGGGTTGTACGAGCAGTACTTC
cdr3_aa: CSARDGGQGLYEQYF
j_call: TRBJ2-7
clone_size: NA
v_call: TRBV20-1
d_call: TRBD1

cdr3_nt: TGTGCCAGCAGCCCCAGGGGGTCTTTAGCAGATACGCAGTATTTT
cdr3_aa: CASSPRGSLADTQYF
j_call: TRBJ2-3
clone_size: NA
v_call: TRBV7-3
d_call: TRBD1

cdr3_nt: TGTGCCAGCAGCCCCCACAGGGGTCAAGAGACCCAGTACTTC
cdr3_aa: CASSPHRGQETQYF
j_call: TRBJ2-5
clone_size: NA
v_call: TRBV27
d_call: TRBD1

cdr3_nt: TGTGCCAGCAGCCCGCCGGCGAACACTGAAGCTTTCTTT
cdr3_aa: CASSPPANTEAFF
j_call: TRBJ1-1
clone_size: few
v_call: TRBV7-9
d_call: NA

cdr3_nt: TGTGCCAGCAGTTTACTCGTTGAGCAGTTCTTC
cdr3_aa: CASSLLVEQFF
j_call: TRBJ2-1
clone_size: few
v_call: TRBV12-3/TRBV12-4
d_call: NA

cdr3_nt: TGTGCCAGCAGTTTAACGGGGCAGGGCAACTACGAGCAGTACTTC
cdr3_aa: CASSLTGQGNYEQYF
j_call: TRBJ2-7
clone_size: few
v_call: TRBV28
d_call: NA

cdr3_nt: TGCAGCGTTAGGAGAGACAGAGATCAGCCCCAGCATTTT
cdr3_aa: CSVRRDRDQPQHF
j_call: TRBJ1-5
clone_size: NA
v_call: TRBV29-1
d_call: NA

cdr3_nt: TGTGCCAGCAGCCAAGACAGGGGGAGAATATGGAATGAGCAGTTCTTC
cdr3_aa: CASSQDRGRIWNEQFF
j_call: TRBJ2-1
clone_size: NA
v_call: TRBV14
d_call: TRBD1

cdr3_nt: TGTGCCAGCAGTGACCCGAGGCTACAGGAATCCTATGGCTACACCTTC
cdr3_aa: CASSDPRLQESYGYTF
j_call: TRBJ1-2
clone_size: NA
v_call: TRBV2
d_call: NA

cdr3_nt: TGTGCCAGCAGTTTGACAGGGGGCGGAATTACCGGGGAGCTGTTTTTT
cdr3_aa: CASSLTGGGITGELFF
j_call: TRBJ2-2
clone_size: few
v_call: TRBV6-6
d_call: TRBD1

cdr3_nt: TGTGCCATCTCCAGGGAATTAGGTGCTAATGAAAAACTGTTTTTT
cdr3_aa: CAISRELGANEKLFF
j_call: TRBJ1-4
clone_size: NA
v_call: TRBV10-3
d_call: NA